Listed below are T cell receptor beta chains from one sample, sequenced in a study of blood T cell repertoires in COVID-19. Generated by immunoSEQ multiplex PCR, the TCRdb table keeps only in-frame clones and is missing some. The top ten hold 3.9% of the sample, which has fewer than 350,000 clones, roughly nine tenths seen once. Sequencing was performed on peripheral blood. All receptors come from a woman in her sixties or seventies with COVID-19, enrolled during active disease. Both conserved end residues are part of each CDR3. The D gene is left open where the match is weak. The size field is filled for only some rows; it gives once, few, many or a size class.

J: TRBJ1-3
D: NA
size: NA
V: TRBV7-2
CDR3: CASSLHGGVGNTIYF
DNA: TGTGCCAGCAGCTTACACGGGGGAGTTGGAAACACCATATATTTT

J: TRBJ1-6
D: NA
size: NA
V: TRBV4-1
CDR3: CASSPSELAGSPLHF
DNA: TGCGCCAGCAGCCCCTCCGAGCTGGCGGGTTCACCCCTCCACTTT

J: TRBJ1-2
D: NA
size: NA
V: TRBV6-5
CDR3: CASRPPREGFWGYTF
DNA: TGTGCCAGCAGACCACCCAGGGAAGGTTTTTGGGGCTACACCTTC

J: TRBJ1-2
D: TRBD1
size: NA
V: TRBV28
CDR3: CASSRDSYGYTF
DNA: TGTGCCAGCAGCCGGGACAGCTATGGCTACACCTTC

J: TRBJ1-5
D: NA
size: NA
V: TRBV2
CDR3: CASSSERGNQPQHF
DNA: TGTGCCAGCAGTAGCGAGCGGGGCAATCAGCCCCAGCATTTT

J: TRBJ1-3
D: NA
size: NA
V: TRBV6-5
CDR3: CASRQEGGNTIYF
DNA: TGTGCCAGCAGACAAGAGGGTGGAAACACCATATATTTT

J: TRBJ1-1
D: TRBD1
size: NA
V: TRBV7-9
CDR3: CASSLAHRGQWNTEAFF
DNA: TGTGCCAGCAGCTTAGCCCACAGGGGGCAATGGAACACTGAAGCTTTCTTT

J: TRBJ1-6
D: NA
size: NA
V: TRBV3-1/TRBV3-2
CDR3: CASSPRKTVVQSPLHF
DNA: TGTGCCAGCAGCCCACGAAAGACTGTGGTTCAGTCACCCCTCCACTTT

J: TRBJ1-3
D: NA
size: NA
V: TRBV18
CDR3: CASSPPGVNTIYF
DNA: TGTGCCAGCTCACCACCGGGAGTTAACACCATATATTTT

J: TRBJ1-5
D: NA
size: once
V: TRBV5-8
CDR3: CASSLIYDIKNQPQHF
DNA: TGTGCCAGCAGCTTGATTTATGACATCAAAAATCAGCCCCAGCATTTT

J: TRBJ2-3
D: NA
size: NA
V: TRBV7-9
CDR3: CASSSARITDTQYF
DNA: TGTGCCAGCAGCTCGGCCAGGATCACAGATACGCAGTATTTT